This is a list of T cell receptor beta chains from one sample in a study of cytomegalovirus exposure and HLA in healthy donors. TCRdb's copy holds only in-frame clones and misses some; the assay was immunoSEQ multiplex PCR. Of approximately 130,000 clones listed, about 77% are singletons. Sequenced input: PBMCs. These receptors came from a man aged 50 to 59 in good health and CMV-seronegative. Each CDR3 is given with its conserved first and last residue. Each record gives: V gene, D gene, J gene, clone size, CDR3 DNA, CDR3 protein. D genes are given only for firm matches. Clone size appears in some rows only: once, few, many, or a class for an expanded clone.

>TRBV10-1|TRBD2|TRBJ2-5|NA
TGCGCCAGCAGTGGCCCAGGAGCGGGGCAAGAGACCCAGTACTTC
CASSGPGAGQETQYF
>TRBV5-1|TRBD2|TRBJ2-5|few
TGCGCCAGCAGGCTAGCGGCTTCAGAGACCCAGTACTTC
CASRLAASETQYF
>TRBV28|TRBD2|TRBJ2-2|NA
TGTGCCAGCAGTTTCAGCGGGAGTATCACCGGGGAGCTGTTTTTT
CASSFSGSITGELFF
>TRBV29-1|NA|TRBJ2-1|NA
TGCAGCGTTGAAGCGAAGAGCTCCTACAATGAGCAGTTCTTC
CSVEAKSSYNEQFF
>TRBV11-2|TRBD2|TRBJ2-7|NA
TGTGCCAGCAGTTCCCAACTAGCGGAAGCCTACGAGCAGTACTTC
CASSSQLAEAYEQYF
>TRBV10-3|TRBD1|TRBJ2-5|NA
TGTGCCATCAGAAGGGACAGGGGGCCAGAGACCCAGTACTTC
CAIRRDRGPETQYF
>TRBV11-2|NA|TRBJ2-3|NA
TGTGCCAGCAGCTTTAGCGCGAGCACAGATACGCAGTATTTT
CASSFSASTDTQYF
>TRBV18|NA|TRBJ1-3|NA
TGTGCCAGCTCACCGCGGACAGTCTCTGGAAACACCATATATTTT
CASSPRTVSGNTIYF
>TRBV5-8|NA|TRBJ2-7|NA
TGTGCCAGCAGCTTGGTCGGCGAGCAGTACTTC
CASSLVGEQYF
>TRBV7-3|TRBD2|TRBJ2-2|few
TGTGCCAGCAGCTTACGGCGGGGGGCCGGGGAGCTGTTTTTT
CASSLRRGAGELFF
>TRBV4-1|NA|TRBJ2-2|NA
TGCGCCAGCAGCCAAGATAAGATGGCGGACTCGAACACCGGGGAGCTGTTTTTT
CASSQDKMADSNTGELFF
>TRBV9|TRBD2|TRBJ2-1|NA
TGTGCCAGCAGCGTAGGACTAGCGGAATACAATGAGCAGTTCTTC
CASSVGLAEYNEQFF
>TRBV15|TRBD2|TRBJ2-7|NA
TGTGCCACCAGCAGGGCCCCGGGGAGCGGGGCCTCCTACGAGCAGTACTTC
CATSRAPGSGASYEQYF
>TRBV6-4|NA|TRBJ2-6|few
TGTGCCAGCAGTGGGTCGGACAGCTCTGGGGCCAACGTCCTGACTTTC
CASSGSDSSGANVLTF
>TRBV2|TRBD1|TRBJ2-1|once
TGTGCCAGCAGTGAGGAGACAGGGGGACGCAGTGAGCAGTTCTTC
CASSEETGGRSEQFF
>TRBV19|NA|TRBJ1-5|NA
TGTGCCAGTAGTATCGTCTCAGGGTCCAATCAGCCCCAGCATTTT
CASSIVSGSNQPQHF
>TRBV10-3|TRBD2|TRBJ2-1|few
TGTGCCATCAGTGAAGGGACTAGCGGGAGCGGCGAGCAGTTCTTC
CAISEGTSGSGEQFF
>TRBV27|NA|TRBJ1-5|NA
TGTGCCAGCAGTCCTAGGACGGGGCAGCCCCAGCATTTT
CASSPRTGQPQHF
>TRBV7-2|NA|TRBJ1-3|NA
TGTGCCAGCACCCCGAGCGGGTCTGGAAACACCATATATTTT
CASTPSGSGNTIYF
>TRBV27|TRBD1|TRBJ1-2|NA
TGTGTCAGCAGTTCCAAGGACAGGCCTAACTATGGCTACACCTTC
CVSSSKDRPNYGYTF
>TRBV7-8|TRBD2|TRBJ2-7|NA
TGTGCCAGCAGCTCGAATCAGGAGGCGGCGGGAGGTTACGAGCAGTACTTC
CASSSNQEAAGGYEQYF
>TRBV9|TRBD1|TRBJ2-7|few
TGTGCCAGCAGCGTTCGGGACAGGGGTGACGAGCAGTACTTC
CASSVRDRGDEQYF
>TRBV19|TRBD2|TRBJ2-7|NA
TGTGCCAGTAGCCCAGGATCGGCGGGAGTGGACGAGCAGTACTTC
CASSPGSAGVDEQYF
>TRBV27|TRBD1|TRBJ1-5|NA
TGTGCCAGCCGGCCCGGGACAGTGGGTCAGCCCCAGCATTTT
CASRPGTVGQPQHF
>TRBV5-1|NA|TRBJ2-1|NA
TGCGCCAGCAGCTTGCGGAGGGAGCTCAATGAGCAGTTCTTC
CASSLRRELNEQFF
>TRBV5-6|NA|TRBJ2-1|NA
TGTGCCAGCAGCTTGGGCGTAGCTGCTGAGCAGTTCTTC
CASSLGVAAEQFF
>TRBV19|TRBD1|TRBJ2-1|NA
TGTGCCAGTAGTACAGGGGGCAATGAGCAGTTCTTC
CASSTGGNEQFF
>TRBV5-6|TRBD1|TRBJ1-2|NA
TGTGCCAGCAGCCACTACGGGACAGGAAAATATGGCTACACCTTC
CASSHYGTGKYGYTF
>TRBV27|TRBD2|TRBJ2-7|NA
TGTGCCAGCAGTTTATCGGCGGGAGGGCCTTCCGAGCAGTACTTC
CASSLSAGGPSEQYF
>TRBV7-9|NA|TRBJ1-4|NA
TGTGCCAGCAGCCTTCCAGGCACAACTAATGAAAAACTGTTTTTT
CASSLPGTTNEKLFF
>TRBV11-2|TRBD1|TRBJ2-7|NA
TGTGCCAGCAGCACTACCGGGACAGCGAACTACGAGCAGTACTTC
CASSTTGTANYEQYF
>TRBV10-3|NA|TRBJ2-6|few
TGTGCCACAACAGGACAGTTTTCATCTGGGGCCAACGTCCTGACTTTC
CATTGQFSSGANVLTF
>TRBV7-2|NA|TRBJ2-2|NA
TGTGCCAGCAGCTTAGGACCAGGGGCAAAAACCGGGGAGCTGTTTTTT
CASSLGPGAKTGELFF
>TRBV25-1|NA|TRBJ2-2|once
TGTGCCAGCAGTAAGAGGGGAGGATATAATGCCGGGGAGCTGTTTTTT
CASSKRGGYNAGELFF
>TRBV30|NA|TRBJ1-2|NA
TGTGCCTGGAACAGGGCCTGGGGCTACACCTTC
CAWNRAWGYTF
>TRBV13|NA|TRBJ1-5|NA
TGTGCCAGCAAGCGGACCCTCTACAATCAGCCCCAGCATTTT
CASKRTLYNQPQHF
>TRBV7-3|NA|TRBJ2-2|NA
TGTGCCAGCAGCACATTCTACACCGGGGAGCTGTTTTTT
CASSTFYTGELFF
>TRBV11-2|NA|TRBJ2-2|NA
TGTGCCAGCAGCTTAGATTTCAGGGGAGGGGAGCTGTTTTTT
CASSLDFRGGELFF
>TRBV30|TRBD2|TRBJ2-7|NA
TGTGCCTGGAGTCGTTTCGGACTAGCGGGAGGACAGTACTTC
CAWSRFGLAGGQYF
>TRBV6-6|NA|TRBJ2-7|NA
TGTGCCAGCAGTACGACGTCAGGGTCCTACGAGCAGTACTTC
CASSTTSGSYEQYF
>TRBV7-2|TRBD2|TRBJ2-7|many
TGTGCCAGCAGCACACTAGCGGGGGCCTCCTACGAGCAGTACTTC
CASSTLAGASYEQYF
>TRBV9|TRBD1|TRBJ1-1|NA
TGTGCCAGCAGCGTAGAACCCGGCCAGGGGGCTGGGGTGAACACTGAAGCTTTCTTT
CASSVEPGQGAGVNTEAFF
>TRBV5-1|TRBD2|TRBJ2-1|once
TGCGCCAGCAGCTCACTAGCGGACCCTTACAATGAGCAGTTCTTC
CASSSLADPYNEQFF
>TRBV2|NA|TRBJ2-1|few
TGTGCCAGCAGCGCTAGATACCTTTTGCTAGCTACCGATGAGCAGTTCTTC
CASSARYLLLATDEQFF
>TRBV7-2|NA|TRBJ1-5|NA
TGTGCCAGCAGCTTAGGGTCAGGGGCGTATAGTTGGAATCAGCCCCAGCATTTT
CASSLGSGAYSWNQPQHF
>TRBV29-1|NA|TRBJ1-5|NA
TGCAGCGTCGAGACCGGACAGAGCAATCAGCCCCAGCATTTT
CSVETGQSNQPQHF
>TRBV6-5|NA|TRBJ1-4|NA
TGTGCCAGCAGTTACGGGGGAGGGCAGGGCGAAAAACTGTTTTTT
CASSYGGGQGEKLFF
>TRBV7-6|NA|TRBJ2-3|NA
TGTGCCAGCAGCTTAGGCCTAAGCACAGATACGCAGTATTTT
CASSLGLSTDTQYF
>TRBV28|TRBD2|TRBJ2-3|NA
TGTGCCAGCAGTTTAGGGACTAGCCTGGGATGGGGCACAGATACGCAGTATTTT
CASSLGTSLGWGTDTQYF
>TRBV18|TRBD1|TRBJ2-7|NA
TGTGCCAGCTCATACACTCCGGGACAGGCCACCTACGAGCAGTACTTC
CASSYTPGQATYEQYF
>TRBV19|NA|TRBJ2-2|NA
TGTGCCAGTATCGAGGGTAACACCGGGGAGCTGTTTTTT
CASIEGNTGELFF
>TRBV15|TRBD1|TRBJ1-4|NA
TGTGCCACCAGCAGACCCCAGGGGGCAGTCGAAAAACTGTTTTTT
CATSRPQGAVEKLFF
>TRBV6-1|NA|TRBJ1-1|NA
TGTGCCAGCAGTGAAACAGTTCGAGACACTGAAGCTTTCTTT
CASSETVRDTEAFF